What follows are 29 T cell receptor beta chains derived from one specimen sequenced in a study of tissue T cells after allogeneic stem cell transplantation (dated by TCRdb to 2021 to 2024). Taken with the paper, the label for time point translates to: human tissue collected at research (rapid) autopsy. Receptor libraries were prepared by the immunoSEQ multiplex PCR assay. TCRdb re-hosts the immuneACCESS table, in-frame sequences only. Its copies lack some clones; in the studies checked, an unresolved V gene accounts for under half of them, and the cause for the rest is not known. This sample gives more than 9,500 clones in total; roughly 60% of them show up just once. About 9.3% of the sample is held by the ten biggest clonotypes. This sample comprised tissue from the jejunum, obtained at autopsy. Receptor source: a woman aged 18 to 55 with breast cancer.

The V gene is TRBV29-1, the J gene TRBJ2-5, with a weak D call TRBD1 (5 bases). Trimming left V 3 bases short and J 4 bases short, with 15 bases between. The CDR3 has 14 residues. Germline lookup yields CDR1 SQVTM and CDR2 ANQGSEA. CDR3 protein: CSVEGEQVGETQYF. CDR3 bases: TGCAGCGTTGAGGGTGAACAGGTGGGAGAGACCCAGTACTTC.

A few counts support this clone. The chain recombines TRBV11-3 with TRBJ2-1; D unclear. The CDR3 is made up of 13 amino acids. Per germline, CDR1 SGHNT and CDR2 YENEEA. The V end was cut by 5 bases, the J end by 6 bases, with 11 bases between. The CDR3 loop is CASSLNVINEQFF. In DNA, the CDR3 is TGTGCCAGCAGCCTCAACGTCATCAATGAGCAGTTCTTC.

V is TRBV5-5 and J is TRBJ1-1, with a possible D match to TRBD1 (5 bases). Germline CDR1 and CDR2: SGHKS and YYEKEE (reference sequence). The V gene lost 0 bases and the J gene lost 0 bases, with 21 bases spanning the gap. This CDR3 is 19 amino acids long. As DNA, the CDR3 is TGTGCCAGCAGCTTGGGTTGGACCCCGGGACGAGGTATGAACACTGAAGCTTTCTTT. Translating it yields CASSLGWTPGRGMNTEAFF. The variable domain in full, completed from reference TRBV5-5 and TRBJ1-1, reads DAGVTQSPTHLIKTRGQQVTLRCSPISGHKSVSWYQQVLGQGPQFIFQYYEKEERGRGNFPDRFSARQFPNYSSELNVNALLLGDSALYLCASSLGWTPGRGMNTEAFFGQGTRLTVV.

CDR3 loop: CASSYEPTDTQYF. CDR3 sequence (DNA): TGTGCCAGCAGCTATGAGCCCACAGATACGCAGTATTTT. The V call is TRBV5-4, the J call TRBJ2-3; no reliable D call. The germline gives CDR1 SGHNT, CDR2 YYREEE (reference sequence). V gave up 3 bases and J gave up 2 bases, with 7 bases separating them. This CDR3 is built from 13 residues.

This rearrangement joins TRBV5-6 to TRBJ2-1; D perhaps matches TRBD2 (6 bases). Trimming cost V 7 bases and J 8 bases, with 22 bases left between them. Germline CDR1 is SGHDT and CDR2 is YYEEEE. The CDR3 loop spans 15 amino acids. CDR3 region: CASRGLALSPDEQFF. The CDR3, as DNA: TGTGCCAGCCGAGGCCTAGCGCTTTCCCCAGATGAGCAGTTCTTC.

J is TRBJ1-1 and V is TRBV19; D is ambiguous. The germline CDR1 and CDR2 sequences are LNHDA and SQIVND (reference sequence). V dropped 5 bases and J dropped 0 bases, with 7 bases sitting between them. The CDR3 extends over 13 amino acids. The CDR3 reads CASSAYMNTEAFF. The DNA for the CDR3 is TGTGCCAGTAGTGCCTACATGAACACTGAAGCTTTCTTT.

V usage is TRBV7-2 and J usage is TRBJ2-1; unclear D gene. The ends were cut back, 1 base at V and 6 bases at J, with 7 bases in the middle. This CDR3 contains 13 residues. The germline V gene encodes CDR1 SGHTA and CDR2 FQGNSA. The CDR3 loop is CASSLGRTNEQFF. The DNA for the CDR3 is TGTGCCAGCAGCTTAGGGCGTACCAATGAGCAGTTCTTC.

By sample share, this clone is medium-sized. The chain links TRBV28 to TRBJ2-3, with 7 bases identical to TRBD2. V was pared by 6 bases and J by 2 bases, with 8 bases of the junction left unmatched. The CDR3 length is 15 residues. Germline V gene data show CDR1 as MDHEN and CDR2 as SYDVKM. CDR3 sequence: CASSLHAGDTDTQYF. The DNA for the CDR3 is TGTGCCAGCAGCCTGCACGCGGGGGACACAGATACGCAGTATTTT.

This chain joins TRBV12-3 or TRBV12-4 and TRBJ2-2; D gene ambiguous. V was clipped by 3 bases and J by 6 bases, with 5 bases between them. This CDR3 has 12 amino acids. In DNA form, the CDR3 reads TGTGCCAGCAGTTTCAGAGCCGGGGAGCTGTTTTTT. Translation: CASSFRAGELFF.

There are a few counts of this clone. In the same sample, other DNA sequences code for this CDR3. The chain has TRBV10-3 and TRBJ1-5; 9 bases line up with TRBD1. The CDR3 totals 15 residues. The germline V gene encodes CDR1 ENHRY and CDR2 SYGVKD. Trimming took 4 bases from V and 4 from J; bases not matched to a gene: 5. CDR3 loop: CAISGGQGLNQPQHF. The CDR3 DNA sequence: TGTGCCATCAGTGGGGGACAGGGCCTAAATCAGCCCCAGCATTTT.

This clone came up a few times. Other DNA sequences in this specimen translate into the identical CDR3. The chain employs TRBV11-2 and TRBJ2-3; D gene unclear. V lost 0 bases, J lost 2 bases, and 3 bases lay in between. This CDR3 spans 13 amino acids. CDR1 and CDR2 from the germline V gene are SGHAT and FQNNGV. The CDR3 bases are TGTGCCAGCAGCTTAGAGCACACAGATACGCAGTATTTT. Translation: CASSLEHTDTQYF.

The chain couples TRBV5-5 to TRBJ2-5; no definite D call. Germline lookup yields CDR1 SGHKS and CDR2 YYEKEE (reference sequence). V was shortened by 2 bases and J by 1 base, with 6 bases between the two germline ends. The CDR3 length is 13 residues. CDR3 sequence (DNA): TGTGCCAGCAGCTTTGTGTCCCAAGAGACCCAGTACTTC. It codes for CASSFVSQETQYF.

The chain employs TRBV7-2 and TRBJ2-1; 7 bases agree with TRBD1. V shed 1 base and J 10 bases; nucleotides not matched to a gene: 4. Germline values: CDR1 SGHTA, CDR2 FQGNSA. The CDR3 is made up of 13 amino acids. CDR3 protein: CASSLDRGGEQFF. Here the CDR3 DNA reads TGTGCCAGCAGCTTAGACAGGGGCGGCGAGCAGTTCTTC.

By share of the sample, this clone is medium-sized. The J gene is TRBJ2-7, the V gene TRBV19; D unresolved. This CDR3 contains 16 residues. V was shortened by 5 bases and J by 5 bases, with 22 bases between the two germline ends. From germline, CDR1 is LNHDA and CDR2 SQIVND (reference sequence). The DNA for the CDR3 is TGTGCCAGTAGTCTTTGGACCGATCAGAGTTCGGACGAGCAGTACTTC. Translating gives CASSLWTDQSSDEQYF.

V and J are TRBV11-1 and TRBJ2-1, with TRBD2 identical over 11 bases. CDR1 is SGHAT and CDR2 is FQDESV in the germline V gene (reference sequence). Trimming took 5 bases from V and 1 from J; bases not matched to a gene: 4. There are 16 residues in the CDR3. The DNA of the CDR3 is TGTGCCAGCAGCCCTAGCGGGAGGAAATCCTACAATGAGCAGTTCTTC. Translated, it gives CASSPSGRKSYNEQFF.

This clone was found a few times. CDR3: CASSLDRTENRYTF. The CDR3 DNA reads TGTGCCAGCAGCTTGGACAGGACGGAGAATCGCTACACCTTC. The chain carries TRBV5-6 and TRBJ1-2, with D possibly being TRBD1 (5 bases). CDR1 and CDR2 from the germline V gene are SGHDT and YYEEEE. V was cut by 0 bases and J by 9 bases, with 15 bases left in between. CDR3 length equals 14 residues.

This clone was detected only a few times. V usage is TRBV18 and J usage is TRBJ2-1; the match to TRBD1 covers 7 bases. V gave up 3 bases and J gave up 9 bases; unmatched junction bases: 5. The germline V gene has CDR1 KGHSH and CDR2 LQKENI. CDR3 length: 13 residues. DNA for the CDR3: TGTGCCAGCTCACCCGGGGCAGGGGGTGAGCAGTTCTTC. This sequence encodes CASSPGAGGEQFF.

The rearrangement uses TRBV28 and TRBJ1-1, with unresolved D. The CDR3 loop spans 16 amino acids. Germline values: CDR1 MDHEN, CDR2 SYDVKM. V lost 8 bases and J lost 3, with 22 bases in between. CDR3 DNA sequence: TGTGCCAGCGGCCTATGGTCCCCGTTGACGGACACTGAAGCTTTCTTT. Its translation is CASGLWSPLTDTEAFF.

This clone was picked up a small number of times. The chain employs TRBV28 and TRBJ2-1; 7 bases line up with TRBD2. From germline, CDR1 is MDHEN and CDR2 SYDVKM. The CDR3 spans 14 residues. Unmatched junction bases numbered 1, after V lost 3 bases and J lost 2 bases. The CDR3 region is CASSFAGAYNEQFF. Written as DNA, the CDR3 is TGTGCCAGCAGTTTTGCGGGGGCCTACAATGAGCAGTTCTTC.

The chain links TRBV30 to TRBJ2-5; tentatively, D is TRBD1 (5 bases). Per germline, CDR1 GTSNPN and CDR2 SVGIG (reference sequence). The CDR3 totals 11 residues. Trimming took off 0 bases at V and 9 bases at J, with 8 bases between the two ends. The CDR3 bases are TGTGCCTGGAGTGTTTCCAGGGCCCAGTACTTC. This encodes CAWSVSRAQYF.

CDR3 bases: TGTGCCAGCAGCTCGACAGGGGGCGCAGAGACCCAGTACTTC. This translates into CASSSTGGAETQYF. The chain has TRBV7-8 and TRBJ2-5, with 10 bases matching TRBD1. The CDR3 runs to 14 residues. The junction had 3 bases not matched to a gene; V was cut back by 4 bases and J by 4 bases. In germline, CDR1 is SGHVS, CDR2 FQNEAQ. The entire variable domain, with the rest obtained from reference TRBV7-8 and TRBJ2-5, is as follows: GAGVSQSPRYKVAKRGQDVALRCDPISGHVSLFWYQQALGQGPEFLTYFQNEAQLDKSGLPSDRFFAERPEGSVSTLKIQRTQQEDSAVYLCASSSTGGAETQYFGPGTRLLVL.

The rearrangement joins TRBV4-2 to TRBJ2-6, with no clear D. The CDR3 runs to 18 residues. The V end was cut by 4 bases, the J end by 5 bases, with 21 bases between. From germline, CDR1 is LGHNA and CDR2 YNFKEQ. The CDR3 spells CASSPESKVQSRANVLTF. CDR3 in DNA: TGTGCCAGCAGCCCTGAATCAAAGGTTCAAAGTCGGGCCAACGTCCTGACTTTC.

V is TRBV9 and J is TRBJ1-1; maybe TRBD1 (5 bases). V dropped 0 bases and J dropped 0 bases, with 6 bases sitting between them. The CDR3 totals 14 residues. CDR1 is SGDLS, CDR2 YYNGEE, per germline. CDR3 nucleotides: TGTGCCAGCAGCGTAGGGGACTTGAACACTGAAGCTTTCTTT. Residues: CASSVGDLNTEAFF.

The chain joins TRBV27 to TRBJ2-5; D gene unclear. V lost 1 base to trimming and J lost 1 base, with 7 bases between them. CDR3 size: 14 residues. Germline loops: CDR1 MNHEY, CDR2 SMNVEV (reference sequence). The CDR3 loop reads CASSLWPPQETQYF. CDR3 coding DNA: TGTGCCAGCAGTTTATGGCCCCCCCAAGAGACCCAGTACTTC.

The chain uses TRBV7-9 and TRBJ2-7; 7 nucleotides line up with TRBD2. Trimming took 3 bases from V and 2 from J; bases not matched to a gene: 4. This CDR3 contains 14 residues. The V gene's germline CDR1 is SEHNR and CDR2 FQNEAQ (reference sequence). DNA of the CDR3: TGTGCCAGCAGCTTTGCGGGAGAAGCCTACGAGCAGTACTTC. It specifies CASSFAGEAYEQYF.

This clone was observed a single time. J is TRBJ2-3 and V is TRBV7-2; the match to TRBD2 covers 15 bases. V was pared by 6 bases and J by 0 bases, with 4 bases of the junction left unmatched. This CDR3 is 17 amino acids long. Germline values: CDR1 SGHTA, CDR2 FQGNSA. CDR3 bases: TGTGCCAGCAGGCGGACTAGCGGGGGGGCCAGCACAGATACGCAGTATTTT. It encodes CASRRTSGGASTDTQYF.

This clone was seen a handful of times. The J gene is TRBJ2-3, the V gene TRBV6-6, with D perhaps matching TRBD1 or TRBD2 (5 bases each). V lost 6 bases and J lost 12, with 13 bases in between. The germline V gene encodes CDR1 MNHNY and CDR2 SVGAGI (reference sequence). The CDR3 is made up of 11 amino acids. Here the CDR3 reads CASRSGTGQYF. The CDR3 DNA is TGTGCCAGCAGATCCGGGACGGGACAGTATTTT.

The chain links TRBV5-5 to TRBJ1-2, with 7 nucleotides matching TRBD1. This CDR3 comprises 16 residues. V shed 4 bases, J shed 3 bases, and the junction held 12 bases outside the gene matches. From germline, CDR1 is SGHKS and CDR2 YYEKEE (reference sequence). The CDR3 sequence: CASSEGVRGVDYGYTF. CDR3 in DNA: TGTGCCAGCAGCGAAGGGGTCAGGGGGGTGGACTATGGCTACACCTTC.

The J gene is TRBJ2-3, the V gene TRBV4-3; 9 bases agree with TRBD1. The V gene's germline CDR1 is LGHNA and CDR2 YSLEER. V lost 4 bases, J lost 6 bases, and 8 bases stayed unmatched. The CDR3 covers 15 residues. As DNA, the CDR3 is TGCGCCAGCAGCCGAAACACCGGGACAGGGGATACGCAGTATTTT. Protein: CASSRNTGTGDTQYF.